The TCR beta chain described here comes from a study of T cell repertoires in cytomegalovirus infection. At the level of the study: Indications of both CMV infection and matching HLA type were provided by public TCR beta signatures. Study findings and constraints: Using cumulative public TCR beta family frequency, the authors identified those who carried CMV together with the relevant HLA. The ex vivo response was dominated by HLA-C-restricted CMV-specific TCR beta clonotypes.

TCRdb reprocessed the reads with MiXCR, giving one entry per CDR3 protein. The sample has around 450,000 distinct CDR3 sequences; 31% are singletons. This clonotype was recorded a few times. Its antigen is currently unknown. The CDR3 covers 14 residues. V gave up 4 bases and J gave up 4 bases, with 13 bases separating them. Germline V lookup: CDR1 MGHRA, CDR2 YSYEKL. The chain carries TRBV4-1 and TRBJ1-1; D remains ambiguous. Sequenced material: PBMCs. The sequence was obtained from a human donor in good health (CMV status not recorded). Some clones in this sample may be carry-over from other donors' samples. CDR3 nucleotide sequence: TGCGCCAGCAGCCCCCCCCGCGGTCGCACTGAAGCTTTCTTT. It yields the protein CASSPPRGRTEAFF.